The entry below describes one T cell receptor (beta chain). The antigen is undetermined. The sample originates from a study of cytomegalovirus exposure and HLA in healthy donors. The CDR3 loop spans 17 amino acids. Looked up from germline, CDR1 is SGHVS and CDR2 is FQNEAQ. Germline trimming cut 4 bases from V and 5 bases from J; bases unmatched to any gene: 7. Overall study findings and caveats: Roughly uniform sequencing depth across donors was assumed, possibly incorrectly. Most likely, a cluster of highly shared sequence variants arose as a sequencing artifact.

Researchers ran the PCR with 60 Vbeta and 13 Jbeta primers. Assay: immunoSEQ multiplex PCR; the TCRdb copy retains only in-frame clones and omits some. The table shows 190,000 or so clones, with about four fifths occurring only once. Sequencing input: PBMCs. This chain uses TRBV7-8 with TRBJ2-1; 14 positions agree with TRBD2. The TCR originated in a girl aged 10-17 years in good health and CMV-seropositive. This CDR3 reads CASSYPPGLAGDNEQFF. The CDR3 coding sequence is TGTGCCAGCAGCTACCCTCCGGGACTAGCGGGGGACAATGAGCAGTTCTTC.